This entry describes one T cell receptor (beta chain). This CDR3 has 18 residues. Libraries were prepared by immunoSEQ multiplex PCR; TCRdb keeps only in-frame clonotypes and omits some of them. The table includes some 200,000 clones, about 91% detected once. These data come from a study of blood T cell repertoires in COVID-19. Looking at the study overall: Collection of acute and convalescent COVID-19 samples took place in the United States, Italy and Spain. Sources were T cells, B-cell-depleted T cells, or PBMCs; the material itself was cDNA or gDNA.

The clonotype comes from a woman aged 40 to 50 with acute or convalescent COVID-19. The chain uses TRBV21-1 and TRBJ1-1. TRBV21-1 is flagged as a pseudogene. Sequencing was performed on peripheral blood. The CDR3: CSNYHNTCHLPMNTEAFF. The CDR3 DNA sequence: TGTTCTAACTATCATAACACATGCCACCTGCCCATGAACACTGAAGCTTTCTTT.